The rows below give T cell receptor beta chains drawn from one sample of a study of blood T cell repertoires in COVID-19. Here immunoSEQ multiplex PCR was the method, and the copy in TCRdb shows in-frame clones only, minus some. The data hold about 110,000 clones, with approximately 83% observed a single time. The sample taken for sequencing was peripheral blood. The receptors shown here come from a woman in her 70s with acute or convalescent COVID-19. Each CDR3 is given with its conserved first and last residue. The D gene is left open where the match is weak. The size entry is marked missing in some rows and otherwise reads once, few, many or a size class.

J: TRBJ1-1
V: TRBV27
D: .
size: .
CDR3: CASSLNGGGNTEAFF
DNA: TGTGCCAGCAGTTTAAATGGGGGGGGGAACACTGAAGCTTTCTTT

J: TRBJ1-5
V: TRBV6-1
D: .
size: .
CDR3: CASSEVGDTGHF
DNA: TGTGCCAGCAGTGAAGTAGGGGACACGGGGCATTTT

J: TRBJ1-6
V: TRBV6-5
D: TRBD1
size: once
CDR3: CASSYSNRGDSPLHF
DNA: TGTGCCAGCAGTTACTCTAACAGGGGGGATTCACCCCTCCACTTT

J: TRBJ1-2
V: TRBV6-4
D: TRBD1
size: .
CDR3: CASSDFTDRGLRYGYTF
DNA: TGTGCCAGCAGTGACTTTACGGACAGGGGATTAAGGTATGGCTACACCTTC

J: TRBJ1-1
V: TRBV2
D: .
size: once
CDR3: CASSGLANTEAFF
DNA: TGTGCCAGCAGTGGACTTGCCAACACTGAAGCTTTCTTT

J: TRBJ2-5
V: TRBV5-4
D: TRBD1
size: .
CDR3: CASSSDRGLQTQYF
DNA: TGTGCCAGCAGCTCGGACAGGGGGCTGCAGACCCAGTACTTC

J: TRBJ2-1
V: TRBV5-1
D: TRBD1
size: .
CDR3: CASSFPLTGNEQFF
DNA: TGCGCCAGCAGCTTCCCCCTGACAGGGAATGAGCAGTTCTTC

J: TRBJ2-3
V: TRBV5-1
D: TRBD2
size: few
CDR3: CASSSAGLKGDTQYF
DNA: TGCGCCAGCAGCTCCGCGGGACTAAAGGGCGATACGCAGTATTTT

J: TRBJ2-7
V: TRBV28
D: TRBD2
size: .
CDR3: CASSKGLAAREQYF
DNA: TGTGCCAGCAGTAAGGGACTAGCGGCGCGGGAGCAGTACTTC

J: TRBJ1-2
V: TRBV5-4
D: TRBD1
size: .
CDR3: CASSLDPQGGRGYGYTF
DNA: TGTGCCAGCAGCTTGGACCCCCAGGGGGGCCGGGGGTATGGCTACACCTTC

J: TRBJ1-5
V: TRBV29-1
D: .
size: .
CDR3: CSVEGQEGQPQHF
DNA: TGCAGCGTTGAGGGGCAGGAGGGTCAGCCCCAGCATTTT

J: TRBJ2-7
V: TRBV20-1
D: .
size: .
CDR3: CSVAYEQYF
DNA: TGCAGTGTCGCCTACGAGCAGTACTTC

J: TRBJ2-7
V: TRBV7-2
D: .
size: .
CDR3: CASSRGLFYEQYF
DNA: TGTGCCAGCAGCCGCGGACTCTTCTACGAGCAGTACTTC

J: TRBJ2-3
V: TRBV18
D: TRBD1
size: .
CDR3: CASSPGQAGTDTQYF
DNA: TGTGCCAGCTCACCGGGACAGGCGGGCACAGATACGCAGTATTTT

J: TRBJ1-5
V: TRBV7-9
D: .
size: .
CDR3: CASSLGAPGDSNQPQHF
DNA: TGTGCCAGCAGCTTAGGGGCCCCAGGGGATAGCAATCAGCCCCAGCATTTT

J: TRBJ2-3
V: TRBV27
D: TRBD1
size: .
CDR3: CASREQGSYTQYF
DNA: TGTGCCAGCAGGGAACAGGGGTCTTATACGCAGTATTTT

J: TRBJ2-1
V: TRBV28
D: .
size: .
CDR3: CASSSQLRISYNEQFF
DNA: TGTGCCAGCAGTTCCCAGCTGCGGATCTCCTACAATGAGCAGTTCTTC

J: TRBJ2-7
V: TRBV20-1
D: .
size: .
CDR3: CSASSRLTYEQYF
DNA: TGCAGTGCTAGTTCTCGACTGACCTACGAGCAGTACTTC

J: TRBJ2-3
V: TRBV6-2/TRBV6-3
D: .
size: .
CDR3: CASSYSRGKTDTQYF
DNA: TGTGCCAGCAGTTACTCCAGGGGAAAAACAGATACGCAGTATTTT

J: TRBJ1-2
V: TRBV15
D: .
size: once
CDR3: CATSPDRNYGYTF
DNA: TGTGCCACCAGCCCTGACAGAAACTATGGCTACACCTTC

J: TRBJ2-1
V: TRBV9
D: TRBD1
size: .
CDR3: CASSAGTGLPYNEQFF
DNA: TGTGCCAGCAGCGCCGGGACAGGTCTTCCCTACAATGAGCAGTTCTTC

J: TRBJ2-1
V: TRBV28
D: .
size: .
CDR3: CASSSPNEQFF
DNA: TGTGCCAGCAGCTCCCCCAATGAGCAGTTCTTC

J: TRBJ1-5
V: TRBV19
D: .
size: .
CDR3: CASSMDGPGGGEQPQHF
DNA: TGTGCCAGTAGTATGGATGGCCCCGGGGGAGGGGAACAGCCCCAGCATTTT

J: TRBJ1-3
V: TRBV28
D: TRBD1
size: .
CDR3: CASSLSHGQVSGNTIYF
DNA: TGTGCCAGCAGTTTAAGCCACGGACAGGTCTCTGGAAACACCATATATTTT

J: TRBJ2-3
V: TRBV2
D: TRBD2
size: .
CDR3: CASSEALRLAGGPEGLDTQYF
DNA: TGTGCCAGCAGTGAAGCGCTTCGGCTAGCGGGAGGGCCGGAAGGGTTAGATACGCAGTATTTT

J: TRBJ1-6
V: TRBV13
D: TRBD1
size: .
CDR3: CASSLGTGRTSPLHF
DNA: TGTGCCAGCAGCTTAGGGACAGGGAGAACTTCACCCCTCCACTTT

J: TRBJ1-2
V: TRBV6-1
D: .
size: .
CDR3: CASSVNRARSDNYGYTF
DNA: TGTGCCAGCAGTGTCAACAGGGCGCGGAGCGATAACTATGGCTACACCTTC

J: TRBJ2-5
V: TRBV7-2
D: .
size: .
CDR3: CASSLVASSGQGFQAAQYF
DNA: .

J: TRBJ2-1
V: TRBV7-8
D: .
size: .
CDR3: CASSHSTSYNEQFF
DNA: TGTGCCAGCAGCCACTCGACTTCCTACAATGAACAGTTCTTC

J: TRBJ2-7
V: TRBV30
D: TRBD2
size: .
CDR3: CAWSVSSGPYEQYF
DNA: TGTGCCTGGAGTGTTTCTAGCGGCCCCTACGAGCAGTACTTC

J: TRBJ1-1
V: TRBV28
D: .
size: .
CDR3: CASRLQGGGGGTEAFF
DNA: TGTGCCAGCAGACTACAGGGTGGCGGTGGTGGCACTGAAGCTTTCTTT

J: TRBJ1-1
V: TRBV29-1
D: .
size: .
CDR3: CSVGTVNMNTEAFF
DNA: TGCAGCGTTGGGACAGTTAACATGAACACTGAAGCTTTCTTT

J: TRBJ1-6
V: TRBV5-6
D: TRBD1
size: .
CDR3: CASSQRTQGNNSPLHF
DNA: TGTGCCAGCAGCCAGAGGACACAGGGGAATAATTCACCCCTCCACTTT

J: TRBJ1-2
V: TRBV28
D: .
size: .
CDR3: CASRDSTSNYGYTF
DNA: TGTGCCAGCCGGGATTCTACCTCAAACTATGGCTACACCTTC

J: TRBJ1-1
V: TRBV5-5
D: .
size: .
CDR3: CASSPRAGNTEAFF
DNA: TGTGCCAGCAGCCCCCGAGCGGGGAACACTGAAGCTTTCTTT

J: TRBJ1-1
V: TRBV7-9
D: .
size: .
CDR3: CASSYPLNTEAFF
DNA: TGTGCCAGCAGCTATCCCTTGAACACTGAAGCTTTCTTT

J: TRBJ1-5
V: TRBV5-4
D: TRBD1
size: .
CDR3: CASSPGTGPNQPQHF
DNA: TGTGCCAGCAGCCCAGGGACAGGTCCCAATCAGCCCCAGCATTTT

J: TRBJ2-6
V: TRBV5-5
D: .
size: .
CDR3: CASSLDSRRNSGANVLTF
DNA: TGTGCCAGCAGCTTGGACTCCAGGCGAAACTCTGGGGCCAACGTCCTGACTTTC

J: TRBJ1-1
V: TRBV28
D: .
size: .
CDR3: CASSFPGREAFF
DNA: TGTGCCAGCAGTTTTCCGGGGAGAGAAGCTTTCTTT

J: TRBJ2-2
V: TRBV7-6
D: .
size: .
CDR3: CASRPPRSTGELFF
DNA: TGTGCCAGCAGACCCCCCCGTAGCACCGGGGAGCTGTTTTTT

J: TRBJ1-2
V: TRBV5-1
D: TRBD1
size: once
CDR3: CASSSGTGYGYGYTF
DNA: TGCGCCAGCAGCAGCGGGACAGGGTACGGCTATGGCTACACCTTC

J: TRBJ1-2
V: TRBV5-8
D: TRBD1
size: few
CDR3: CASSSTGGASYGYTF
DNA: TGTGCCAGCAGCTCTACAGGGGGCGCGAGCTATGGCTACACCTTC

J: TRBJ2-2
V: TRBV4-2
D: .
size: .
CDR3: CASSQEAGTGELFF
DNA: TGTGCCAGCAGCCAAGAGGCAGGGACCGGGGAGCTGTTTTTT

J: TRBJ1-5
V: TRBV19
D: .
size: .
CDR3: CASSIWGDWEEFSNQPQHF
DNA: TGTGCCAGTAGTATCTGGGGTGACTGGGAGGAATTTAGCAATCAGCCCCAGCATTTT

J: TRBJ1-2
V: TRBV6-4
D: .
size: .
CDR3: CASSKEAGATYYGYTF
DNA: TGTGCCAGCAGTAAGGAAGCAGGCGCCACTTACTATGGCTACACCTTC

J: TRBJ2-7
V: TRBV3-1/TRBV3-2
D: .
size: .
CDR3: CASSPHAGSYEQYF
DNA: TGTGCCAGCAGCCCGCACGCGGGCTCCTACGAGCAGTACTTC

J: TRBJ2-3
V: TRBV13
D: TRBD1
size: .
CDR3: CASSLGIPGTGGTDTQYF
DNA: TGTGCCAGCAGCTTAGGCATCCCCGGGACAGGGGGCACAGATACGCAGTATTTT

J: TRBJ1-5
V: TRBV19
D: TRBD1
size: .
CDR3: CASSRTGGGNQPQHF
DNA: TGTGCCAGTAGTAGGACAGGGGGCGGCAATCAGCCCCAGCATTTT

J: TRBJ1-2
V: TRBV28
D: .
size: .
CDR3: CASSPPRQSGYGYTF
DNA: TGTGCCAGCAGCCCGCCGAGACAGTCTGGCTATGGCTACACCTTC

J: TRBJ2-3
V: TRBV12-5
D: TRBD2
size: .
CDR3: CASGLTGGPGDTQYF
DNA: TGTGCTAGTGGTTTGACGGGAGGGCCTGGGGATACGCAGTATTTT

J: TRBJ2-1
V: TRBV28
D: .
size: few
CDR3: CASSSPPDRHNEQFF
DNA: TGTGCCAGCAGTTCCCCCCCCGACAGACACAATGAGCAGTTCTTC

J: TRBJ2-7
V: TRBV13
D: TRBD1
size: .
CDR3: CASSLVGDRYYEQYF
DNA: TGTGCCAGCAGCTTAGTGGGGGACAGGTACTACGAGCAGTACTTC

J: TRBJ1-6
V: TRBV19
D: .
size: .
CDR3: CASTDDGELTYNSPLHF
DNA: TGTGCCAGTACCGACGACGGAGAGCTGACCTATAATTCACCCCTCCACTTT

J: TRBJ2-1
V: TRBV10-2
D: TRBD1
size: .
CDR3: CASSADRAYNEQFF
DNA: TGCGCCAGCAGTGCGGACAGGGCTTACAATGAGCAGTTCTTC

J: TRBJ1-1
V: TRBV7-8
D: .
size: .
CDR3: CASSLVQGNTEAFF
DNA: TGTGCCAGCAGCTTAGTTCAGGGGAACACTGAAGCTTTCTTT